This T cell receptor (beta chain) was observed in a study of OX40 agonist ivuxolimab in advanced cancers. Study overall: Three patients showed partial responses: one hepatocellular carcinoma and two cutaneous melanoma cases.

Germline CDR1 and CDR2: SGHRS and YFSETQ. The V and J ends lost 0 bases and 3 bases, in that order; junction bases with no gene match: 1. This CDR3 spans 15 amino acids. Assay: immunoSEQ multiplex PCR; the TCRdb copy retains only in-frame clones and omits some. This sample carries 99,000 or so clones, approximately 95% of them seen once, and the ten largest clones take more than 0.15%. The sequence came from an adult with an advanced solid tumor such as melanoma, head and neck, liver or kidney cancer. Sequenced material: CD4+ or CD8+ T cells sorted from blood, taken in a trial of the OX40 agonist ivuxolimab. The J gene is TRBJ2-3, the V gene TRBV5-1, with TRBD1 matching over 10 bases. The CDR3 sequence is CASSLGQGATDTQYF. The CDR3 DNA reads TGCGCCAGCAGCTTGGGACAGGGGGCAACAGATACGCAGTATTTT. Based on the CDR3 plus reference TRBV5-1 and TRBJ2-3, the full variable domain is KAGVTQTPRYLIKTRGQQVTLSCSPISGHRSVSWYQQTPGQGLQFLFEYFSETQRNKGNFPGRFSGRQFSNSRSEMNVSTLELGDSALYLCASSLGQGATDTQYFGPGTRLTVL.